This is a list of T cell receptor beta chains from one sample in a study of blood T cell repertoires in COVID-19. Libraries were prepared by immunoSEQ multiplex PCR; TCRdb keeps only in-frame clonotypes and omits some of them. The table lists around 300,000 clones, approximately 86% of them singletons, with about 8.5% in the top ten. The sample comprised peripheral blood. All receptors derive from a man aged 18 to 30 with active or convalescent COVID-19. The CDR3 runs from the conserved cysteine through the conserved F or W. D genes are given only for firm matches. Rows may omit the clone size; those that give it use once, few, many or a size class.

d_call	v_call	clone_size	j_call	cdr3_nt	cdr3_aa
TRBD2	TRBV27	-	TRBJ2-3	TGTGCCAGCAGTTCCGTTGCCCGGCGGGGGATGCCAGATACGCAGTATTTT	CASSSVARRGMPDTQYF
-	TRBV5-1	-	TRBJ2-3	TGCGCCAGCAGCTTGGGGCAGGGCTCAGATACGCAGTATTTT	CASSLGQGSDTQYF
-	TRBV7-9	-	TRBJ1-4	TGTGCCAGCAGCTTGACAGCAACTAATGAAAAACTGTTTTTT	CASSLTATNEKLFF
TRBD1	TRBV5-6	-	TRBJ2-1	TGTGCCAGCACCATAGGCGACAGGGCCCATGAGCAGTTCTTC	CASTIGDRAHEQFF
-	TRBV27	-	TRBJ1-1	TGTGCCAGCAGTAAGTCCGGGCGGGGCATGAACACTGAAGCTTTCTTT	CASSKSGRGMNTEAFF
-	TRBV7-9	once	TRBJ2-7	TGTGCCAGCAGCTTAAGTAGGGGTCCCTACGAGCAGTACTTC	CASSLSRGPYEQYF
-	TRBV14	-	TRBJ2-5	TGTGCCAGCAGCCTGACAGGATTAAAAGAGACCCAGTACTTC	CASSLTGLKETQYF
-	TRBV27	-	TRBJ1-2	TGTGCCAGCAGTAAGGGGTTGGGTGGCTACACCTTC	CASSKGLGGYTF
TRBD1	TRBV7-6	-	TRBJ2-3	TGTGCCAGCAGCTTAAAAGGGGGCCTCACAGATACGCAGTATTTT	CASSLKGGLTDTQYF
TRBD1	TRBV7-8	-	TRBJ1-1	TGTGCCAGCAGCTTGGGCAGGGGGCTGAAGACTGAAGCTTTCTTT	CASSLGRGLKTEAFF
-	TRBV27	-	TRBJ1-1	TGTGCCAGCAGTTTATCGACAGCACCGAACACTGAAGCTTTCTTT	CASSLSTAPNTEAFF
-	TRBV7-2	once	TRBJ2-1	TGTGCCAGCAGCTTACCGCCCGAGGATGAGCAGTTCTTC	CASSLPPEDEQFF
TRBD2	TRBV27	once	TRBJ2-1	TGTGCCAGCAGTTTATACCCTCAAGCGGGGTCCTACAATGAGCAGTTCTTC	CASSLYPQAGSYNEQFF
-	TRBV7-9	few	TRBJ2-1	TGTGCCAGCAGCTTGGGGGGGCCTTACAATGAGCAGTTCTTC	CASSLGGPYNEQFF
TRBD1	TRBV19	-	TRBJ1-1	TGTGCCAGTAGTTCCGGGACAGGGCGTTCTGAAGCTTTCTTT	CASSSGTGRSEAFF
-	TRBV5-4	-	TRBJ2-7	TGTGCCAGCAGCTATCGGGGTTCCTACGAGCAGTACTTC	CASSYRGSYEQYF
-	TRBV12-3/TRBV12-4	-	TRBJ1-1	TGTGCCAGCAGTTTAGGTGACAACCAAGCTTTCTTT	CASSLGDNQAFF
TRBD1	TRBV18	-	TRBJ1-6	TGTGCCAGCTCACCGCCGGGACAGCTTAATTCACCCCTCCACTTT	CASSPPGQLNSPLHF
TRBD2	TRBV4-3	-	TRBJ2-3	TGCGCCAGCAGCCAAGATTTCGAGCGGGGCCTGACAGATACGCAGTATTTT	CASSQDFERGLTDTQYF
TRBD1	TRBV2	-	TRBJ1-2	TGTGCCAGCAGTGCTCCTTTGGGACAGGGGGGTAACTATGGCTACACCTTC	CASSAPLGQGGNYGYTF
TRBD1	TRBV6-5	-	TRBJ1-6	TGTGCCAGCAGTCCCCTGGGACAGGGATCACCCCTCCACTTT	CASSPLGQGSPLHF
-	TRBV18	-	TRBJ1-4	TGTGCCAGCTCACCACCCAATGGGGGGGATGGCAGCGAAAAACTGTTTTTT	CASSPPNGGDGSEKLFF
-	TRBV4-1	once	TRBJ2-1	TGCGCCAGCAGCCAATCCCCCATCGGGGGGCTGAACAATGAGCAGTTCTTC	CASSQSPIGGLNNEQFF
TRBD1	TRBV4-3	-	TRBJ1-2	TGCGCCAGCAGCTCGACAGGGAGCGGTGGCTACACCTTC	CASSSTGSGGYTF
-	TRBV11-2	-	TRBJ2-5	TGTGCCAGCAGCTTGGGGGGGGCGCCGGGGCAAGAGACCCAGTACTTC	CASSLGGAPGQETQYF
-	TRBV18	-	TRBJ1-5	TGTGCCAGCTCACCAGTTGGCGGGGAGCCGCCCCAGCATTTT	CASSPVGGEPPQHF
-	TRBV7-2	-	TRBJ1-1	TGTGCCAGCAGCTTAGTCGTGGCGGGTCCGAGGGCCGAGAACACTGAAGCTTTCTTT	CASSLVVAGPRAENTEAFF